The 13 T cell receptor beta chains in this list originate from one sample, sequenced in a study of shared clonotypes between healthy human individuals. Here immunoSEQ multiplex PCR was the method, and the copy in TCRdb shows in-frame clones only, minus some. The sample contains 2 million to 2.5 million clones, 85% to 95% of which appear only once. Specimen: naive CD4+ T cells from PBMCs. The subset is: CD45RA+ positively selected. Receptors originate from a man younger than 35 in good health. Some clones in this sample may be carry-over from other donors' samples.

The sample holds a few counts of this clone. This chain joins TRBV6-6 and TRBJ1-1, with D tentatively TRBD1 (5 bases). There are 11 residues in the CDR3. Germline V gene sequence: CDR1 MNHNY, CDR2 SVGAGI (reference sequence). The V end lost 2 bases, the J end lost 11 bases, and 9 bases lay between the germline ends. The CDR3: CASSYGGAAFF. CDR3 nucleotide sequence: TGTGCCAGCAGTTACGGGGGAGCTGCTTTCTTT.

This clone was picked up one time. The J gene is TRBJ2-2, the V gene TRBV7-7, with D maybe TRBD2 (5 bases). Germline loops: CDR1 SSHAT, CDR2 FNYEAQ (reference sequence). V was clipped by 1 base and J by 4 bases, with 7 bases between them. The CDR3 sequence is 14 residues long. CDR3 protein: CASSLEAATGELFF. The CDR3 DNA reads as TGTGCCAGCAGCTTAGAAGCGGCCACCGGGGAGCTGTTTTTT.

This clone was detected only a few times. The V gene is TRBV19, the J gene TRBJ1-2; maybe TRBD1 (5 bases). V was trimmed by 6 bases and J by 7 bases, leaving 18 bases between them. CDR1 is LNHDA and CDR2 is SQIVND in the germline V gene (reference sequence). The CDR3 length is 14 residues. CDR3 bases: TGTGCCAGTAGCCTTGGGACGGATTATGGTGGCTACACCTTC. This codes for CASSLGTDYGGYTF. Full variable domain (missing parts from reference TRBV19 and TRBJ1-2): DGGITQSPKYLFRKEGQNVTLSCEQNLNHDAMYWYRQDPGQGLRLIYYSQIVNDFQKGDIAEGYSVSREKKESFPLTVTSAQKNPTAFYLCASSLGTDYGGYTFGSGTRLTVV.

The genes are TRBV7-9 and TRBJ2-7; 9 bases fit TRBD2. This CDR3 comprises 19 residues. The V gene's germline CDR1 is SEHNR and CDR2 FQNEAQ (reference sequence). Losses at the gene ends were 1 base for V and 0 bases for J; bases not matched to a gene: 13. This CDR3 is CASSLVFGTSRTSSYEQYF. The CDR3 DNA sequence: TGTGCCAGCAGCTTAGTATTTGGGACTAGCCGTACCAGCTCCTACGAGCAGTACTTC. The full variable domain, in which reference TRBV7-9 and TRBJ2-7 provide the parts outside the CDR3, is DTGVSQNPRHKITKRGQNVTFRCDPISEHNRLYWYRQTLGQGPEFLTYFQNEAQLEKSRLLSDRFSAERPKGSFSTLEIQRTEQGDSAMYLCASSLVFGTSRTSSYEQYFGPGTRLTVT.

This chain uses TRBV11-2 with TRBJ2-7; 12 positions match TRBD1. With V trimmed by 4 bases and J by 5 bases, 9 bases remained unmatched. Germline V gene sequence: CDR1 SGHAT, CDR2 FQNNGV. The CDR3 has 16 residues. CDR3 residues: CASSSGDRGRRNEQYF. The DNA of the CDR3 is TGTGCCAGCAGCTCGGGGGACAGGGGGCGCCGGAACGAGCAGTACTTC.

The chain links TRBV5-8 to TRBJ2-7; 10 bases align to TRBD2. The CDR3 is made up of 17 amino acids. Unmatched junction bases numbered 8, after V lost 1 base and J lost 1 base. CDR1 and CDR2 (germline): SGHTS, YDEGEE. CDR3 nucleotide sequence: TGTGCCAGCAGCTTGAGGTCTAGCGGGAGTTATTCCTACGAGCAGTACTTC. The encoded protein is CASSLRSSGSYSYEQYF.

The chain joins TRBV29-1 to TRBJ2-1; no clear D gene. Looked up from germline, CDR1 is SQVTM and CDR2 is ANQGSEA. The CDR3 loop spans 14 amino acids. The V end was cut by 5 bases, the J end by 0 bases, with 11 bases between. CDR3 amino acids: CSVTLSYSYNEQFF. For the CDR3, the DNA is TGCAGCGTTACATTGAGCTACTCCTACAATGAGCAGTTCTTC.

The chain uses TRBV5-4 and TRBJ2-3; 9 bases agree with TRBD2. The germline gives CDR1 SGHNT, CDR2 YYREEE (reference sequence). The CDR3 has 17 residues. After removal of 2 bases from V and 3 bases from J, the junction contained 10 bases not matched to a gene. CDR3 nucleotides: TGTGCCAGCAGCTTTAGGTCCGGACTAGCGTCGACAGATACGCAGTATTTT. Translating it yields CASSFRSGLASTDTQYF.

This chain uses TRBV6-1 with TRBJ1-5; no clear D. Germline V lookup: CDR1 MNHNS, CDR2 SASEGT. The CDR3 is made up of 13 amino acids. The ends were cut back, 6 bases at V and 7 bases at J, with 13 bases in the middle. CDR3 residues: CASRSSPGQPQHF. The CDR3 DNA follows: TGTGCCAGCAGATCTAGCCCGGGGCAGCCCCAGCATTTT.

CDR3 amino acids: CASSRGWGETQYF. CDR3 in DNA: TGTGCCAGCTCGCGCGGGTGGGGAGAGACCCAGTACTTC. V and J are TRBV14 and TRBJ2-5, with D possibly being TRBD2 (5 bases). Trimming took 8 bases from V and 4 from J, leaving 14 bases between them. The CDR3 runs 13 residues. Germline V gene data show CDR1 as SGHDN and CDR2 as FVKESK.

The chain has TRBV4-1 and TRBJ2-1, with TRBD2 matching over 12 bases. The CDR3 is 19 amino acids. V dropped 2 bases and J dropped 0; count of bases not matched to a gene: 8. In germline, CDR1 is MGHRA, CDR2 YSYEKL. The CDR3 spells CASSQYTTSGGSSYNEQFF. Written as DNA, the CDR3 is TGCGCCAGCAGCCAATACACGACTAGCGGGGGAAGCTCCTACAATGAGCAGTTCTTC.

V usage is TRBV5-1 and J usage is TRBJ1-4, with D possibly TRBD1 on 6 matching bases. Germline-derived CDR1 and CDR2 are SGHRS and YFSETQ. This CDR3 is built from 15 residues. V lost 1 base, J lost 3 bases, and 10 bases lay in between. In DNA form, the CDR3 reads TGCGCCAGCAGCTTGAGGGACACCCCTAATGAAAAACTGTTTTTT. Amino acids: CASSLRDTPNEKLFF.

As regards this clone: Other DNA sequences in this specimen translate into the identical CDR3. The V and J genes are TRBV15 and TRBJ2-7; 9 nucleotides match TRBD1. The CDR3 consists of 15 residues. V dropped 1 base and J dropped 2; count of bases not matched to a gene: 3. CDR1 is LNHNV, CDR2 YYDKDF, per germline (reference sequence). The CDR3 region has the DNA TGTGCCACCAGCAGAGGGGGGACAGGGCCCTACGAGCAGTACTTC. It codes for CATSRGGTGPYEQYF. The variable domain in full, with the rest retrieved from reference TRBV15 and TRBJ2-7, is DAMVIQNPRYQVTQFGKPVTLSCSQTLNHNVMYWYQQKSSQAPKLLFHYYDKDFNNEADTPDNFQSRRPNTSFCFLDIRSPGLGDTAMYLCATSRGGTGPYEQYFGPGTRLTVT.